This entry lists 29 T cell receptor beta chains sequenced from one sample in a study of blood T cell repertoires in COVID-19. Method: immunoSEQ multiplex PCR; TCRdb's copy keeps in-frame clones and lacks some. Found here are 95,000 to 110,000 clones, roughly 84% of them singletons; the top ten hold roughly 4.4%. Sequenced material: peripheral blood. The origin of the receptors is a human donor in a cohort sampled during active COVID-19.

Only one count was recorded for this clone. CDR3 nucleotides: TGTGCCGGAATGGACAGGGAGGGACAGCCCCAGCATTTT. This translates into CAGMDREGQPQHF. This chain connects TRBV6-6 to TRBJ1-5; 8 bases are a match to TRBD1. Germline CDR1 and CDR2: MNHNY and SVGAGI (reference sequence). Trimming removed 11 bases from V and 7 bases from J; junction bases left unmatched: 10. The CDR3 spans 13 residues.

The rearrangement uses TRBV7-9 and TRBJ2-6; D gene unclear. Trimming took off 3 bases at V and 3 bases at J, with 15 bases between the two ends. CDR3 length: 17 residues. Germline CDR1 is SEHNR and CDR2 is FQNEAQ (reference sequence). The DNA for the CDR3 is TGTGCCAGCAGCTTGGGCAGGTCAGGATATGGGGCCAACGTCCTGACTTTC. As protein: CASSLGRSGYGANVLTF.

This clone was seen only a few times. This chain connects TRBV12-5 to TRBJ2-5; 9 nucleotides line up with TRBD1. CDR1 LGHNT and CDR2 FRNRAP come from the germline V gene. CDR3 size: 12 residues. V shed 6 bases and J 7 bases; nucleotides not matched to a gene: 3. CDR3 region: CASGTTGGTQYF. For the CDR3, the DNA is TGTGCTAGTGGGACGACAGGGGGGACCCAGTACTTC.

The chain recombines TRBV6-2 or TRBV6-3 with TRBJ2-7, with 8 bases fitting TRBD2. Per germline, CDR1 MNHEY and CDR2 SVGEGT. Unmatched junction bases numbered 4, after V lost 2 bases and J lost 1 base. This CDR3 spans 15 amino acids. The CDR3 protein is CASSYGSGISYEQYV. CDR3 nucleotide sequence: TGTGCCAGCAGTTACGGTAGCGGGATTTCCTACGAGCAGTACGTC.

The genes are TRBV5-6 and TRBJ1-6, with D perhaps matching TRBD1 (6 bases). The CDR3 covers 14 residues. Trimming cost V 4 bases and J 7 bases, with 12 bases left between them. Germline V gene data show CDR1 as SGHDT and CDR2 as YYEEEE. The CDR3 is CASSKWTANSPLHF. As DNA, the CDR3 is TGTGCCAGCAGCAAATGGACAGCGAATTCACCCCTCCACTTT.

This clone was detected only once. CDR3 in amino acids: CASSIAGDSTGELFF. CDR3 DNA sequence: TGTGCCAGCTCGATAGCGGGAGATTCCACCGGGGAGCTGTTTTTT. The genes are TRBV18 and TRBJ2-2, with 9 bases matching TRBD2. After removal of 6 bases from V and 4 bases from J, the junction contained 6 bases not matched to a gene. Germline assignment: CDR1 KGHSH and CDR2 LQKENI. CDR3 size: 15 residues.

The chain is built from TRBV9 and TRBJ2-1, with 9 positions matching TRBD2. This CDR3 has 16 amino acids. The germline CDR1 and CDR2 sequences are SGDLS and YYNGEE. V trimming: 0 bases; J trimming: 4 bases; junction bases outside the gene matches: 5. CDR3 sequence (DNA): TGTGCCAGCAGCGTAGGGGCTAGCGGGGCATACAATGAGCAGTTCTTC. Translation: CASSVGASGAYNEQFF.

The CDR3 sequence is CASSYKGFDEQYV. CDR3 in DNA: TGTGCCAGCAGTTACAAGGGGTTCGACGAGCAGTACGTC. This rearrangement joins TRBV6-2 or TRBV6-3 to TRBJ2-7, with D possibly TRBD1 on 5 matching bases. Between the trimmed V and J ends, which lost 2 bases and 5 bases, there was a span of 10 bases. This CDR3 has 13 residues. Germline CDR1 and CDR2: MNHEY and SVGEGT.

The rearrangement joins TRBV2 to TRBJ1-3, with D possibly being TRBD1 (6 bases). The V end lost 6 bases, the J end lost 4 bases, and 10 bases lay between the germline ends. The CDR3 extends over 13 amino acids. Germline V CDR1 and CDR2: SNHLY, FYNNEI. CDR3 DNA sequence: TGTGCCAGCAGACAGGGCATGGGAAACACCATATATTTT. Its translation is CASRQGMGNTIYF.

V and J are TRBV29-1 and TRBJ1-1, with D possibly being TRBD1 (5 bases). The germline V and J ends were trimmed by 4 bases and 1 base, with 7 bases remaining between them. Germline CDR1 reads SQVTM; CDR2 reads ANQGSEA. The CDR3 is made up of 12 amino acids. In nucleotides, the CDR3 is TGCAGCGTTGTTAGGGGGAACACTGAAGCTTTCTTT. The encoded protein is CSVVRGNTEAFF.

CDR3 protein: CASSQDVGGDGAFF. The CDR3 DNA is TGTGCCAGCAGCCAAGATGTTGGGGGGGATGGAGCTTTCTTT. The rearrangement joins TRBV3-1 (or the pseudogene TRBV3-2) to TRBJ1-1; D is possibly TRBD1 (5 bases). This CDR3 region has 14 residues. Germline assignment: CDR1 LGHDT and CDR2 YNNKEL (reference sequence). V was cut by 0 bases and J by 10 bases, with 15 bases left in between.

The chain has TRBV28 and TRBJ2-3, with 9 nucleotides matching TRBD1. Germline CDR1 MDHEN, CDR2 SYDVKM. The V and J ends lost 6 bases and 1 base, in that order; junction bases with no gene match: 2. The CDR3 spans 14 residues. The CDR3: CASRRTGGTDTQYF. CDR3 bases: TGTGCCAGCAGGCGGACAGGGGGCACAGATACGCAGTATTTT. The entire variable domain, with the rest obtained from reference TRBV28 and TRBJ2-3, is as follows: DVKVTQSSRYLVKRTGEKVFLECVQDMDHENMFWYRQDPGLGLRLIYFSYDVKMKEKGDIPEGYSVSREKKERFSLILESASTNQTSMYLCASRRTGGTDTQYFGPGTRLTVL.

V is TRBV5-1 and J is TRBJ2-1; 7 nucleotides match TRBD1. Germline-derived CDR1 and CDR2 are SGHRS and YFSETQ. The CDR3 loop spans 15 amino acids. Unmatched junction bases numbered 4, after V lost 0 bases and J lost 4 bases. The CDR3 reads CASSLVQGSYNEQFF. The DNA for the CDR3 is TGCGCCAGCAGCTTGGTACAGGGGAGTTACAATGAGCAGTTCTTC.

There are a few counts of this clone. V gene TRBV4-1 combines with J gene TRBJ1-5; D ambiguous. V gave up 1 base and J gave up 4 bases, with 8 bases separating them. CDR1 and CDR2 (germline): MGHRA, YSYEKL. The CDR3 extends over 14 amino acids. Here the CDR3 DNA reads TGCGCCAGCAGCCAAGGGCAGTTTAATCAGCCCCAGCATTTT. This codes for CASSQGQFNQPQHF.

The chain couples TRBV12-5 to TRBJ2-2, with 12 bases fitting TRBD2. The CDR3 is 19 residues long. Trimming at V came to 5 bases and at J to 0 bases, leaving 10 bases not matched to a gene. Germline lookup yields CDR1 LGHNT and CDR2 FRNRAP. CDR3 sequence reads: CASGGPGLAGSANTGELFF. The DNA of the CDR3 is TGTGCTAGTGGTGGGCCGGGACTAGCGGGCTCTGCGAACACCGGGGAGCTGTTTTTT.

The chain combines TRBV27 with TRBJ1-6; D remains unclear. From germline, CDR1 is MNHEY and CDR2 SMNVEV (reference sequence). V gave up 5 bases and J gave up 7 bases, with 9 bases separating them. CDR3 length equals 13 residues. The CDR3 DNA sequence: TGTGCCAGCAGTCCCCTGGAGAATTCACCCCTCCACTTT. This translates into CASSPLENSPLHF.

The chain couples TRBV28 to TRBJ1-2, with 9 bases matching TRBD1. The germline CDR1 and CDR2 sequences are MDHEN and SYDVKM. The CDR3 runs to 14 residues. V trimming: 9 bases; J trimming: 5 bases; junction bases outside the gene matches: 10. Written as DNA, the CDR3 is TGTGCCAGTTTGACCGGGACAGGGCTTTATGGCTACACCTTC. This translates into CASLTGTGLYGYTF.

The chain is built from TRBV6-5 and TRBJ1-2, with 9 bases aligning to TRBD1. CDR1 MNHEY and CDR2 SVGAGI come from the germline V gene. The CDR3 totals 14 residues. Losses at the gene ends were 6 bases for V and 3 bases for J; bases not matched to a gene: 5. CDR3 residues: CASRGTGLYYGYTF. DNA for the CDR3: TGTGCCAGCAGGGGGACAGGGCTCTACTATGGCTACACCTTC.

J is TRBJ1-2 and V is TRBV5-4; the D is unclear. Germline V gives CDR1 SGHNT, CDR2 YYREEE (reference sequence). V was shortened by 4 bases and J by 2 bases, with 9 bases between the two germline ends. The CDR3 is 13 residues long. The CDR3 loop is CASSINGNYGYTF. The CDR3 nucleotides are TGTGCCAGCAGCATTAATGGCAACTATGGCTACACCTTC. Variable domain in full (rest from reference TRBV5-4 and TRBJ1-2): ETGVTQSPTHLIKTRGQQVTLRCSSQSGHNTVSWYQQALGQGPQFIFQYYREEENGRGNFPPRFSGLQFPNYSSELNVNALELDDSALYLCASSINGNYGYTFGSGTRLTVV.

This clone was seen a single time. The J gene is TRBJ2-7, the V gene TRBV9; 8 bases line up with TRBD2. Per germline, CDR1 SGDLS and CDR2 YYNGEE. Germline trimming cut 4 bases from V and 5 bases from J; bases unmatched to any gene: 11. The CDR3 runs 15 residues. CDR3 region: CASSPRGGVMDEQYF. The CDR3 DNA reads as TGTGCCAGCAGCCCTCGGGGGGGAGTGATGGACGAGCAGTACTTC.

The chain carries TRBV5-4 and TRBJ2-1; TRBD2 matches at 8 bases. The J segment lost 6 bases and the V segment lost 4 bases, leaving 6 bases of the junction unmatched. The germline V gene encodes CDR1 SGHNT and CDR2 YYREEE (reference sequence). The CDR3 runs 14 residues. CDR3 sequence: CASSLFSGINEQFF. The CDR3 DNA reads TGTGCCAGCAGCCTTTTTAGCGGGATCAATGAGCAGTTCTTC.

This chain uses TRBV6-5 with TRBJ2-7; no definite D call. This CDR3 comprises 15 residues. V lost 0 bases and J 0 bases, leaving 9 bases between the germline ends. Germline values: CDR1 MNHEY, CDR2 SVGAGI. CDR3 in DNA: TGTGCCAGCAGTTACTCTCCCCTGAGCTCCTACGAGCAGTACTTC. Residues: CASSYSPLSSYEQYF.

The chain links TRBV11-2 to TRBJ2-3; 12 positions match TRBD2. The germline V gene encodes CDR1 SGHAT and CDR2 FQNNGV. CDR3 length: 15 amino acids. The ends lost 1 base at V and 10 bases at J; junction bases unmatched: 6. Here the CDR3 reads CASSLGTSGGPAQYF. As DNA, the CDR3 is TGTGCCAGCAGCTTAGGAACTAGCGGGGGGCCAGCGCAGTATTTT.

V and J are TRBV2 and TRBJ1-2; D not certain. The ends were cut back, 4 bases at V and 8 bases at J, with 14 bases in the middle. Germline CDR1 and CDR2: SNHLY and FYNNEI. The CDR3 extends over 13 amino acids. CDR3 region: CASSGRTGKGYTF. Written as DNA, the CDR3 is TGTGCCAGCAGTGGTCGTACGGGGAAGGGCTACACCTTC.

The J gene is TRBJ2-1, the V gene TRBV5-1, with TRBD2 matching over 7 bases. The V and J ends lost 5 bases and 6 bases, in that order; junction bases with no gene match: 8. This CDR3 has 14 residues. In germline, CDR1 is SGHRS, CDR2 YFSETQ. Here the CDR3 reads CASSSTSLLNEQFF. CDR3 nucleotide sequence: TGCGCCAGCAGTTCGACTAGCCTCCTCAATGAGCAGTTCTTC. Complete variable domain (other parts from reference TRBV5-1 and TRBJ2-1): KAGVTQTPRYLIKTRGQQVTLSCSPISGHRSVSWYQQTPGQGLQFLFEYFSETQRNKGNFPGRFSGRQFSNSRSEMNVSTLELGDSALYLCASSSTSLLNEQFFGPGTRLTVL.

The chain combines TRBV5-6 with TRBJ2-2; 9 bases are a match to TRBD2. CDR1 and CDR2 from the germline V gene are SGHDT and YYEEEE. This CDR3 has 14 amino acids. J lost 1 base, V lost 5 bases, and 0 bases had no gene match. The CDR3 DNA sequence: TGTGCCAGCAGGACTAGCGGGAACACCGGGGAGCTGTTTTTT. Translated, it gives CASRTSGNTGELFF. Full variable domain (missing parts from reference TRBV5-6 and TRBJ2-2): DAGVTQSPTHLIKTRGQQVTLRCSPKSGHDTVSWYQQALGQGPQFIFQYYEEEERQRGNFPDRFSGHQFPNYSSELNVNALLLGDSALYLCASRTSGNTGELFFGEGSRLTVL.

The chain has TRBV6-2 or TRBV6-3 and TRBJ2-3; D is ambiguous. Per the germline V gene, CDR1 is MNHEY and CDR2 is SVGEGT. Trimming removed 4 bases at V and 2 bases at J, with 10 bases between. The CDR3 has 14 residues. CDR3 sequence: CASSLPVTTDTQYF. The CDR3 DNA follows: TGTGCCAGCAGTTTGCCGGTAACCACAGATACGCAGTATTTT.

The chain uses TRBV3-1 (or the pseudogene TRBV3-2) and TRBJ1-5; D gene uncertain. The CDR3 runs to 19 residues. Between the trimmed V and J ends, which lost 0 bases and 7 bases, there was a span of 25 bases. Germline V gene lookup returns CDR1 LGHDT and CDR2 YNNKEL (reference sequence). CDR3: CASSQDRRGSRCFWQPQHF. The CDR3 bases are TGTGCCAGCAGCCAAGATAGGCGGGGAAGTCGGTGCTTTTGGCAGCCCCAGCATTTT.

This chain connects TRBV4-1 to TRBJ2-3; a possible D gene is TRBD1 (6 bases). V lost 10 bases and J 0 bases, leaving 17 bases between the germline ends. Germline CDR1 MGHRA, CDR2 YSYEKL. The length of the CDR3 is 15 residues. CDR3 coding DNA: TGCGCCACCGGGCGACAGGAATCTAGCACAGATACGCAGTATTTT. This translates into CATGRQESSTDTQYF.